This T cell receptor beta chain stems from a study of cytotoxic CD8 clonotypes in ibrutinib-treated CLL. Profiled with immunoSEQ multiplex PCR; TCRdb holds only in-frame clones, not every one. Of approximately 30,000 clones in the sample, around three fifths were seen once. Broader study findings: Sustained-remission patients were sampled at different times than progressing patients were.

Germline V lookup: CDR1 DFQATT, CDR2 SNEGSKA (reference sequence). The CDR3 is 11 residues long. The V gene lost 4 bases and the J gene lost 7 bases, with 11 bases spanning the gap. As regards this clone: As yet, its antigen is unknown.

The genes are TRBV20-1 and TRBJ2-7; D may be TRBD1 or TRBD2 (5 bases each). The sequence came from a human donor with chronic lymphocytic leukemia. The sample here was PBMCs, taken before ibrutinib treatment. This CDR3 is CSAKRGEEQYF. The CDR3 coding sequence is TGCAGTGCTAAGAGAGGGGAAGAGCAGTACTTC.